Below, 7 T cell receptor beta chains from the same sample are listed, as sequenced in a study of blood T cell repertoires in COVID-19. Using immunoSEQ multiplex PCR, the repertoire was profiled, and TCRdb retains in-frame clones only, with some absent. The sample holds 150,000 to 200,000 clones; 82% are singletons and the top ten take about 5.5%. The sequenced material came from PBMCs or T cells enriched from blood (not recorded which). All receptors come from a woman aged 60-70 years with acute COVID-19.

The chain uses TRBV7-8 and TRBJ1-1; D gene uncertain. The V gene lost 5 bases and the J gene lost 11 bases, with 21 bases spanning the gap. The CDR3 loop spans 14 amino acids. Germline V CDR1 and CDR2: SGHVS, FQNEAQ. For the CDR3, the DNA is TGTGCCAGCAGCCTTGGTAGAGGCCCCGAGGATGCTTTCTTT. Its translation: CASSLGRGPEDAFF.

This chain links TRBV19 with TRBJ1-1; D gene ambiguous. Germline V gives CDR1 LNHDA, CDR2 SQIVND (reference sequence). This CDR3 is 16 amino acids long. V lost 5 bases to trimming and J lost 6 bases, with 22 bases between them. This CDR3 reads CASSRVSGILFSEAFF. The CDR3 bases are TGTGCCAGTAGTCGGGTTAGTGGTATCCTCTTCTCTGAAGCTTTCTTT.

V and J are TRBV19 and TRBJ1-2; D remains ambiguous. The CDR3 has 14 amino acids. The V end lost 3 bases, the J end lost 7 bases, and 15 bases lay between the germline ends. Germline CDR1 reads LNHDA; CDR2 reads SQIVND (reference sequence). The CDR3 DNA is TGTGCCAGTAGTATTCCGTTCGGGGAAAGTGGCTACACCTTC. Its translation: CASSIPFGESGYTF.

This chain joins TRBV5-4 and TRBJ2-7, with 8 bases aligning to TRBD2. This CDR3 is 14 amino acids long. V lost 5 bases to trimming and J lost 0 bases; unmatched junction nucleotides: 4. Germline V lookup: CDR1 SGHNT, CDR2 YYREEE (reference sequence). In DNA form, the CDR3 reads TGTGCCAGCAGTGGTAGCGGGACCTCCTACGAGCAGTACTTC. Translating it yields CASSGSGTSYEQYF.

The chain recombines TRBV10-3 with TRBJ2-1; unclear D gene. Germline V gives CDR1 ENHRY, CDR2 SYGVKD. The CDR3 loop spans 14 amino acids. V was cut by 10 bases and J by 3 bases, with 16 bases left in between. CDR3 sequence (DNA): TGTGCCACCACCCTAGAACCACTCTACAATGAGCAGTTCTTC. Encoded protein: CATTLEPLYNEQFF.

The chain carries TRBV28 and TRBJ2-7, with 8 bases aligning to TRBD1. Germline V gene data show CDR1 as MDHEN and CDR2 as SYDVKM. The CDR3 length is 17 residues. Trimming cost V 2 bases and J 4 bases; bases outside gene matches: 13. CDR3 residues: CASSLNWRQGTSYEQYF. CDR3 in DNA: TGTGCCAGCAGTTTAAATTGGCGACAGGGGACTTCATACGAGCAGTACTTC.

J is TRBJ2-7 and V is TRBV6-5; TRBD2 agrees at 8 bases. V gave up 6 bases and J gave up 5 bases; unmatched junction bases: 6. CDR1 and CDR2 (germline): MNHEY, SVGAGI. This CDR3 spans 13 amino acids. The CDR3 DNA reads TGTGCCAGCAGCTCTAGCGGGCGGCACGAGCAGTACTTC. This codes for CASSSSGRHEQYF.